This is a list of T cell receptor beta chains from one sample in a study of monozygotic twins with inflammatory bowel disease. TCRdb reworked the 5' RACE reads into one entry per CDR3 protein, no DNA. This listing includes about 450,000 distinct CDR3 sequences. The sequencing input was blood. These receptors all come from a human donor with ulcerative colitis or Crohn's disease, or a healthy co-twin of an affected twin (not recorded which). The CDR3 runs from the conserved cysteine through the conserved F or W.

v_call	j_call	cdr3_aa
TRBV5-1	TRBJ2-7	CASSPGGTNSYEQYF
TRBV7-3	TRBJ1-3	CASSSSLGNTIYF
TRBV18	TRBJ2-7	CASSPPSFYEQYF
TRBV20-1	TRBJ2-3	CSARASGKVLRDTQYF
TRBV6-2/TRBV6-3	TRBJ1-5	CASSYPRDRDRPQHF
TRBV4-3	TRBJ2-5	CASSQVLGQTQYF
TRBV7-8	TRBJ1-2	CASSLGGDIYGYTF
TRBV7-9	TRBJ2-1	CASRGPFNEQFF
TRBV4-3	TRBJ2-1	CASSQDRRQPSPDNEQFF
TRBV6-1	TRBJ2-7	CASSRDRKVYEQYF
TRBV29-1	TRBJ1-2	CSVEDRPNYGYTF
TRBV12-3/TRBV12-4	TRBJ1-4	CASSLVRGGNEKLFF
TRBV5-1	TRBJ2-3	CASSDDLSSTDTQYF
TRBV21-1	TRBJ1-5	CASSPGTAFNQPQHF
TRBV10-3	TRBJ2-1	CAISAPAGNEQFF
TRBV18	TRBJ2-2	CASSPMGTNTGELFF
TRBV20-1	TRBJ1-3	CSASMGGNTIYF